The T cell receptor (beta chain) described here comes from a study of T cell changes during pregnancy in multiple sclerosis (dated by TCRdb to about 2019). Notes on the research overall: The study looked at changes in the T cell repertoire across pregnancy in women with multiple sclerosis.

Unmatched junction bases come to 4, with V trimmed by 2 bases and J by 7 bases. The CDR3 spans 14 residues, from the cysteine through the phenylalanine. Kept here is only the CDR3 DNA, which spans 42 bases and is read in frame from base 1. The germline V gene specifies SGDLS as CDR1 and YYNGEE as CDR2. With respect to this clone: What antigen it recognizes has not been identified. Base qualities are not recorded, but no much larger clone differs from it by a single base.

The library was produced with the immunoSEQ multiplex PCR assay. TCRdb stores this immuneACCESS table with in-frame sequences only. Part of the clones is absent; in the studies checked, under half of the shortfall reflects unresolved V genes, and no reason is known for the rest. The sample data list 40,000 to 55,000 clones, and around 90% of these were observed just once. 2.9% of the sample is held by the ten biggest clonotypes. The specimen comprised CD8+ T cells from peripheral blood mononuclear cells, sampled in the second trimester of pregnancy. The TCR originated in a female donor with multiple sclerosis, enrolled in a pregnancy study. The chain is made from TRBV9 and TRBJ2-1; TRBD2 aligns with 9 central bases. The encoded CDR3 is CASSVAGGVNEQFF. In nucleotides, the sequence is TGTGCCAGCAGCGTTGCGGGGGGGGTAAATGAGCAGTTCTTC.